Following are 25 T cell receptor beta chains from one sample sequenced in a study of T cell responses to AZD1222 COVID-19 vaccine. Only in-frame clones appear in the TCRdb table, and some are missing; sequencing was by immunoSEQ multiplex PCR. Among over 110,000 clones listed, 85% to 90% were seen once. This specimen consisted of peripheral blood, obtained 28 days after the second AZD1222 dose. These receptors came from an adult who received the AZD1222 COVID-19 vaccine.

The rearrangement uses TRBV3-1 (or the pseudogene TRBV3-2) and TRBJ2-2, with TRBD2 as a possible D gene (6 bases). This CDR3 has 15 amino acids. Germline V CDR1 and CDR2: LGHDT, YNNKEL (reference sequence). V was cut by 1 base and J by 0 bases, with 6 bases left in between. CDR3 amino acids: CASSQGGANTGELFF. CDR3 bases: TGTGCCAGCAGCCAAGGGGGGGCGAACACCGGGGAGCTGTTTTTT.

The CDR3 bases are TGTGCCAGCAGCCATCTTAGCGGGAGGAGCTCCTACGAGCAGTACTTC. Translation: CASSHLSGRSSYEQYF. The chain has TRBV7-2 and TRBJ2-7; 10 nucleotides match TRBD2. The CDR3 length is 16 residues. Germline CDR1 SGHTA, CDR2 FQGNSA. V gave up 5 bases and J gave up 0 bases; unmatched junction bases: 7. Together with reference TRBV7-2 and TRBJ2-7, the CDR3 gives the full variable domain: GAGVSQSPSNKVTEKGKDVELRCDPISGHTALYWYRQSLGQGLEFLIYFQGNSAPDKSGLPSDRFSAERTGGSVSTLTIQRTQQEDSAVYLCASSHLSGRSSYEQYFGPGTRLTVT.

The chain combines TRBV9 with TRBJ2-7; TRBD1 matches at 10 bases. CDR3 length: 16 amino acids. CDR1 and CDR2 (germline): SGDLS, YYNGEE. The V and J ends lost 0 bases and 3 bases, in that order; junction bases with no gene match: 6. The CDR3 is CASSVGGTGAGYEQYF. CDR3 in DNA: TGTGCCAGCAGCGTAGGCGGGACAGGGGCGGGCTACGAGCAGTACTTC.

This sequence joins TRBV19 and TRBJ2-7, with 8 bases lining up with TRBD2. V dropped 7 bases and J dropped 0; count of bases not matched to a gene: 14. This CDR3 spans 17 amino acids. Per the germline V gene, CDR1 is LNHDA and CDR2 is SQIVND (reference sequence). The CDR3 region has the DNA TGTGCCAGTAACGGGACTAGTCCAATCTTCCACTCCTACGAGCAGTACTTC. Protein sequence: CASNGTSPIFHSYEQYF.

The chain employs TRBV7-2 and TRBJ1-5; TRBD1 might be the D (5 bases). V lost 2 bases to trimming and J lost 0 bases, with 17 bases between them. The V gene's germline CDR1 is SGHTA and CDR2 FQGNSA. There are 18 residues in the CDR3. CDR3 bases: TGTGCCAGCAGCTTACAGGGAATTAGGGATTATAGCAATCAGCCCCAGCATTTT. It yields the protein CASSLQGIRDYSNQPQHF.

The chain carries TRBV18 and TRBJ1-6; TRBD1 agrees at 7 bases. The CDR3 spans 15 residues. Looked up from germline, CDR1 is KGHSH and CDR2 is LQKENI. Trimming removed 3 bases from V and 8 bases from J; junction bases left unmatched: 7. CDR3 DNA: TGTGCCAGCTCACCTACGACAGGGATACATTCACCCCTCCACTTT. Translating gives CASSPTTGIHSPLHF.

This chain joins TRBV2 and TRBJ1-3; D not certain. The germline gives CDR1 SNHLY, CDR2 FYNNEI. Trimming took 6 bases from V and 0 from J, leaving 9 bases between them. The CDR3 sequence is 14 residues long. The CDR3 DNA is TGTGCCAGCAGAGTACAGAACTCTGGAAACACCATATATTTT. Protein product: CASRVQNSGNTIYF.

CDR3 DNA: TGTGCCAGCAGCCGTCTAGCGGTGAGCTCCTACGAGCAGTACGTC. It codes for CASSRLAVSSYEQYV. The chain is built from TRBV7-8 and TRBJ2-7; 7 positions match TRBD2. V gave up 5 bases and J gave up 0 bases; unmatched junction bases: 7. This CDR3 spans 15 amino acids. From germline, CDR1 is SGHVS and CDR2 FQNEAQ.

This chain uses TRBV7-3 with TRBJ2-3; no definite D call. This CDR3 region has 16 residues. Germline CDR1 and CDR2: SGHTA and FQGTGA. V gave up 5 bases and J gave up 3 bases, with 18 bases separating them. The CDR3 nucleotides are TGTGCCAGCAGCCCTATAGGCGGTCGAGGAACAGATACGCAGTATTTT. Translation gives CASSPIGGRGTDTQYF.

In its sample, this clone was seen once. This chain connects TRBV23-1 to TRBJ2-7, with 9 bases that match TRBD2. TRBV23-1 is sorted into the ORF group, with uncertain function. The CDR3 is 18 residues long. V shed 6 bases and J 4 bases; nucleotides not matched to a gene: 19. CDR3 region: CASRRCTSSGTNPYEQYF. In nucleotides, the CDR3 is TGCGCCAGCAGACGCTGTACCTCTAGCGGGACGAACCCGTACGAGCAGTACTTC.

CDR3 coding DNA: TGTGCCAGCAGCTCGAATAGGGCAGATACGCAGTATTTT. It yields the protein CASSSNRADTQYF. The chain combines TRBV7-2 with TRBJ2-3, with D hard to call. The V gene lost 4 bases and the J gene lost 4 bases, with 9 bases spanning the gap. Germline CDR1 SGHTA, CDR2 FQGNSA. This CDR3 has 13 amino acids.

The chain uses TRBV18 and TRBJ1-5, with TRBD1 matching over 11 bases. Losses at the gene ends were 2 bases for V and 0 bases for J; bases not matched to a gene: 6. Germline V gene sequence: CDR1 KGHSH, CDR2 LQKENI. The CDR3 has 18 residues. CDR3 DNA sequence: TGTGCCAGCTCACCAGGGACAGGGGGATCCATTAGCAATCAGCCCCAGCATTTT. Translated: CASSPGTGGSISNQPQHF.

This clone was seen a single time. The chain couples TRBV28 to TRBJ1-1; 8 bases agree with TRBD1. With 8 bases clipped from V and 7 bases from J, the junction kept 6 bases outside the gene matches. The CDR3 is 12 residues long. Per the germline V gene, CDR1 is MDHEN and CDR2 is SYDVKM. The CDR3 DNA reads as TGTGCCAGCGTCAGGGGGCGGGGTGAAGCTTTCTTT. It yields the protein CASVRGRGEAFF.

This clone was detected a few times. V is TRBV19 and J is TRBJ2-1; D remains unclear. In germline, CDR1 is LNHDA, CDR2 SQIVND (reference sequence). V was shortened by 3 bases and J by 1 base, with 10 bases between the two germline ends. This CDR3 contains 15 residues. The CDR3 coding sequence is TGTGCCAGTAGTATCGGCGGAACTTCCTACAATGAGCAGTTCTTC. Translation gives CASSIGGTSYNEQFF.

V usage is TRBV7-2 and J usage is TRBJ1-5; no clear D gene. Germline CDR1 is SGHTA and CDR2 is FQGNSA. The CDR3 runs to 13 residues. Trimming left V 5 bases short and J 1 base short, with 6 bases between. CDR3 in amino acids: CASSPMSNQPQHF. In DNA, the CDR3 is TGTGCCAGCAGCCCAATGAGCAATCAGCCCCAGCATTTT.

The chain's CDR3 is CASSGSGTGGLYGNEQFF. DNA for the CDR3: TGTGCCAGCAGTGGCAGCGGGACAGGGGGGTTATACGGCAATGAGCAGTTCTTC. The chain employs TRBV6-1 and TRBJ2-1, with 11 nucleotides matching TRBD1. Germline assignment: CDR1 MNHNS and CDR2 SASEGT. Trimming took 4 bases from V and 6 from J; bases not matched to a gene: 14. This CDR3 region has 18 residues.

This chain connects TRBV7-9 to TRBJ1-4, with D unclear. Trimming pared 5 bases from V and 1 base from J, leaving 11 bases between. Per the germline V gene, CDR1 is SEHNR and CDR2 is FQNEAQ (reference sequence). The CDR3 has 15 residues. The CDR3 DNA reads TGTGCCAGCAGCCGCGGGGAATTAACTAATGAAAAACTGTTTTTT. Protein product: CASSRGELTNEKLFF.

This sequence joins TRBV7-2 and TRBJ1-3; no definite D call. Germline loops: CDR1 SGHTA, CDR2 FQGNSA. Trimming left V 1 base short and J 0 bases short, with 7 bases between. The CDR3 extends over 15 amino acids. CDR3 protein: CASSLDLRSGNTIYF. For the CDR3, the DNA is TGTGCCAGCAGCTTAGACCTTCGCTCTGGAAACACCATATATTTT.

The rearrangement joins TRBV6-5 to TRBJ1-5; tentatively, D is TRBD1 (6 bases). This CDR3 is built from 15 residues. Trimming stripped 6 bases from V and 0 bases from J, with 12 bases between. Germline CDR1 MNHEY, CDR2 SVGAGI. The CDR3 sequence is CASRSDRNSNQPQHF. The CDR3 bases are TGTGCCAGCAGATCGGACAGAAATAGCAATCAGCCCCAGCATTTT.

The rearrangement uses TRBV12-5 and TRBJ2-7; D is unresolved. Germline V CDR1 and CDR2: LGHNT, FRNRAP. The CDR3 sequence is 16 residues long. Trimming stripped 0 bases from V and 2 bases from J, with 14 bases between. This CDR3 reads CASGLVLLVGTYEQYV. DNA for the CDR3: TGTGCTAGTGGTTTGGTACTACTCGTGGGCACCTACGAGCAGTACGTC.

This clone was observed a handful of times. The V and J genes are TRBV10-2 and TRBJ1-2; D call uncertain. Trimming cost V 4 bases and J 10 bases, with 13 bases left between them. CDR3 length equals 12 residues. Germline values: CDR1 WSHSY, CDR2 SAAADI. CDR3 in amino acids: CASSVSAAAYTF. DNA for the CDR3: TGCGCCAGCAGTGTATCGGCAGCGGCCTACACCTTC.

This rearrangement joins TRBV18 to TRBJ2-7; weak D call: TRBD2 (7 bases). Looked up from germline, CDR1 is KGHSH and CDR2 is LQKENI. The CDR3 is 14 amino acids. V was pared by 4 bases and J by 6 bases, with 16 bases between. In DNA, the CDR3 is TGTGCCAGCTCACGGGGGGGGCTTCCCACCGAGCAGTACGTC. Translation: CASSRGGLPTEQYV.

This clone was counted only a few times. The J gene is TRBJ2-7, the V gene TRBV9; 10 bases map to TRBD1. The junction had 4 bases not matched to a gene; V was cut back by 5 bases and J by 2 bases. There are 14 residues in the CDR3. Germline V CDR1 and CDR2: SGDLS, YYNGEE. CDR3 bases: TGTGCCAGCAGTGTGGACAGGGGGGCCTACGAGCAGTACTTC. It codes for CASSVDRGAYEQYF.

The V call is TRBV5-5, the J call TRBJ2-5; 12 bases align to TRBD2. CDR3 length equals 17 residues. V trimming: 0 bases; J trimming: 0 bases; junction bases outside the gene matches: 3. The germline CDR1 and CDR2 sequences are SGHKS and YYEKEE (reference sequence). The CDR3, as DNA: TGTGCCAGCAGCTTGGGACTAGCGGGGGCCTACCAAGAGACCCAGTACTTC. This gives the protein CASSLGLAGAYQETQYF.

The chain uses TRBV11-2 and TRBJ1-1; D possibly corresponds to TRBD1 (6 bases). CDR3 size: 13 residues. Trimming removed 4 bases from V and 1 base from J, with 7 bases in between. Per germline, CDR1 SGHAT and CDR2 FQNNGV. CDR3 sequence: CASSSDRNTEAFF. For the CDR3, the DNA is TGTGCCAGCAGCTCGGACAGGAACACTGAAGCTTTCTTT.